The 11 T cell receptor beta chains reported below all come from one sample, sequenced in a study of T cells after yellow fever vaccination. One entry per CDR3 protein, called by TCRdb with MiXCR from the 5' RACE reads. This repertoire shows a few hundred thousand distinct CDR3 sequences, approximately 6% found once; its top ten account for 15%. The material sequenced was PBMCs, taken 5 days after the yellow fever booster vaccination. These receptor sequences come from a young man who received the YFV17D yellow fever vaccine.

This clonotype came up a few times. The chain employs TRBV18 and TRBJ1-1; no firm D call. The length of the CDR3 is 15 residues. The germline gives CDR1 KGHSH, CDR2 LQKENI. Trimming took 0 bases from V and 1 from J, leaving 9 bases between them. In DNA form, the CDR3 reads TGTGCCAGCTCACCACCGTCCCGGACGAACACTGAAGCTTTCTTT. This codes for CASSPPSRTNTEAFF.

This clonotype was observed a handful of times. This chain uses TRBV5-6 with TRBJ2-5; a possible D gene is TRBD1 (5 bases). CDR1 and CDR2 (germline): SGHDT, YYEEEE. V lost 1 base and J 5 bases, leaving 15 bases between the germline ends. The length of the CDR3 is 15 residues. CDR3 sequence (DNA): TGTGCCAGCAGCTTGAAGATTTTTTCAGGGGAGACCCAGTACTTC. This codes for CASSLKIFSGETQYF.

The gene calls are TRBV3-1 and TRBJ1-5; D is uncertain. The CDR3 spans 14 residues. In germline, CDR1 is LGHDT, CDR2 YNNKEL (reference sequence). V gave up 4 bases and J gave up 0 bases, with 7 bases separating them. CDR3 region: CASSPHYSNQPQHF. In DNA, the CDR3 is TGTGCCAGCAGCCCACATTATAGCAATCAGCCCCAGCATTTT.

This clonotype has only a few counts. The chain couples TRBV18 to TRBJ2-5; 7 bases align to TRBD1. Unmatched junction bases numbered 9, after V lost 6 bases and J lost 2 bases. The CDR3 totals 15 residues. The germline CDR1 and CDR2 sequences are KGHSH and LQKENI. This CDR3 is CASSAGTDTQETQYF. CDR3 DNA: TGTGCCAGCTCGGCCGGGACAGACACACAAGAGACCCAGTACTTC.

This clonotype appeared a few times. The chain joins TRBV20-1 to TRBJ2-7; 14 bases match TRBD2. Germline-derived CDR1 and CDR2 are DFQATT and SNEGSKA (reference sequence). The CDR3 extends over 16 amino acids. The ends lost 6 bases at V and 2 bases at J; junction bases unmatched: 9. The CDR3 DNA follows: TGCAGTGCAACGGGACTAGCGGGAGCTCTCGCCTACGAGCAGTACTTC. This gives the protein CSATGLAGALAYEQYF.

This clonotype has at least ten counts. The chain joins TRBV30 to TRBJ2-7; D is tentatively TRBD1 or TRBD2 (5 bases each). The germline CDR1 and CDR2 sequences are GTSNPN and SVGIG (reference sequence). V was clipped by 5 bases and J by 9 bases, with 11 bases between them. This CDR3 comprises 10 residues. The CDR3, as DNA: TGTGCCTGGGGGACCGAAGCGCAGTACTTC. Its translation: CAWGTEAQYF.

This clonotype was observed at least ten times. The gene calls are TRBV28 and TRBJ2-5; D unclear. The CDR3 covers 13 residues. V lost 5 bases, J lost 7 bases, and 14 bases lay in between. Per germline, CDR1 MDHEN and CDR2 SYDVKM. CDR3 nucleotide sequence: TGTGCCAGCAGTCTCCCGGGCCCCAGGACCCAGTACTTC. Its protein product is CASSLPGPRTQYF.

The CDR3: CASSLVRGGADTQYF. The CDR3 DNA is TGCGCCAGCAGCTTAGTCCGAGGGGGCGCAGATACGCAGTATTTT. J is TRBJ2-3 and V is TRBV5-1; 7 bases align to TRBD1. This CDR3 has 15 residues. CDR1 and CDR2 from the germline V gene are SGHRS and YFSETQ. V dropped 2 bases and J dropped 4; count of bases not matched to a gene: 7.

The rearrangement uses TRBV7-2 and TRBJ2-3; 12 positions match TRBD2. The junction had 6 bases not matched to a gene; V was cut back by 1 base and J by 7 bases. Germline lookup yields CDR1 SGHTA and CDR2 FQGNSA. This CDR3 region has 16 residues. CDR3 nucleotide sequence: TGTGCCAGCAGCTTAGGGTCTAGCGGGGGGGGGTATACGCAGTATTTT. As protein: CASSLGSSGGGYTQYF.

This clonotype turned up a few times. V and J are TRBV6-2 or TRBV6-3 and TRBJ2-1; D gene uncertain. The germline V gene encodes CDR1 MNHEY and CDR2 SVGEGT. Trimming removed 2 bases from V and 6 bases from J, with 11 bases in between. The CDR3 is 14 residues long. The CDR3 here is CASSYLFFANEQFF. Written as DNA, the CDR3 is TGTGCCAGCAGTTACCTCTTCTTCGCCAATGAGCAGTTCTTC.

Only a few counts were recorded for this clonotype. The rearrangement links TRBV30 to TRBJ1-2; 11 positions agree with TRBD1. The junction had 5 bases not matched to a gene; V was cut back by 3 bases and J by 8 bases. Germline V lookup: CDR1 GTSNPN, CDR2 SVGIG (reference sequence). This CDR3 contains 13 residues. The CDR3 DNA reads as TGTGCCTGGAGGACGGGACAGGGGGTGGGCTACACCTTC. Its protein is CAWRTGQGVGYTF.